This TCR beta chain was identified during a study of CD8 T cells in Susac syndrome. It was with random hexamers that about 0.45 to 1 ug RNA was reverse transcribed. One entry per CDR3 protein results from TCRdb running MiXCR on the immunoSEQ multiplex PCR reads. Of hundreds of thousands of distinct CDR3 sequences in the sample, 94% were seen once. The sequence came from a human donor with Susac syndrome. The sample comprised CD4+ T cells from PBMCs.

CDR3 sequence reads: CSAGRTSGEVGTDTQYF. The CDR3 DNA reads TGCAGTGCTGGCAGGACTAGCGGGGAAGTCGGCACAGATACGCAGTATTTT. The V and J genes are TRBV20-1 and TRBJ2-3; TRBD2 agrees at 12 bases. Germline-derived CDR1 and CDR2 are DFQATT and SNEGSKA (reference sequence). This CDR3 spans 17 amino acids. Unmatched junction bases numbered 10, after V lost 5 bases and J lost 1 base.